This is a list of T cell receptor beta chains from one sample in a study of T cell changes during pregnancy in multiple sclerosis. Only in-frame clones appear in the TCRdb table, and some are missing; sequencing was by immunoSEQ multiplex PCR. In the table there are 50,000 to 60,000 clones, approximately 90% of which are singletons. This specimen consisted of peripheral blood, obtained after pregnancy. The receptor set was obtained from a female donor in good health, enrolled as a control in a pregnancy study. The conserved cysteine and the conserved F or W are not part of the CDR3 here.

v_gene,j_gene,len,CDR3aa
TRBV19,TRBJ1-2,14,ATADYPGQGAYGYT
TRBV28,TRBJ1-3,17,ASSLPGQGFLDSGNTIY
TRBV18,TRBJ1-2,14,ASSPNWQGGNYGYT
TRBV5-1,TRBJ1-1,13,ASSPQQGAGTEAF
TRBV19,TRBJ1-1,10,ASRSTGVVGI
TRBV29-1,TRBJ1-1,12,SAVTPPGDTEAF
TRBV4-3,TRBJ1-1,14,ASSQVTGGLNTEAF
TRBV5-1,TRBJ2-2,12,ASSLTGSTGELF
TRBV7-2,TRBJ2-7,15,ASSLERTSGSLDEQY
TRBV27,TRBJ2-1,13,ASSTHSSSGVKQF
TRBV11-2,TRBJ2-5,12,ASSWTGLQETQY
TRBV6-5,TRBJ1-1,12,ASSPGTGRTEAF
TRBV9,TRBJ1-1,14,ASSIDQGGVNTEAF
TRBV2,TRBJ1-1,13,AGGADTLVYTEAF
TRBV4-1,TRBJ2-7,13,ASSQDEARGKEQY
TRBV2,TRBJ2-1,11,ASGVEGVNEQF
TRBV5-1,TRBJ2-7,12,ASSLVFGRDEQY
TRBV2,TRBJ1-4,11,ATKSGGTEKLF
TRBV12-2,TRBJ1-4,12,ASRPEGLFEKLF
TRBV9,TRBJ2-7,11,ASSGTAEYEQY
TRBV4-3,TRBJ1-3,13,ASSQDETAGNTIY
TRBV13,TRBJ1-2,14,ASSLNVGGADYGYT
TRBV6-6,TRBJ1-6,11,ASSDSYNSPLH
TRBV6-1,TRBJ1-5,13,ASSESRRDTWPQH
TRBV7-9,TRBJ2-1,13,ASSFGQIKYNEQF
TRBV29-1,TRBJ1-1,9,SVDGGGEAF
TRBV7-9,TRBJ1-1,16,ASSLGAGAKIMNTEAF
TRBV11-2,TRBJ2-1,15,ASSSITERGGLREQF
TRBV19,TRBJ2-3,13,ASSWAGERGDTQY
TRBV6-5,TRBJ2-1,11,ASSYRAAYEQF
TRBV5-1,TRBJ1-1,17,ASSVSPTALLPRGTEAF
TRBV5-4,TRBJ2-1,9,ASSNQLEQF
TRBV5-1,TRBJ1-3,13,ASSLVGAYGNTIY
TRBV6-6,TRBJ2-3,11,ASTYAGGPPQY
TRBV7-2,TRBJ1-4,13,ASSARQGWNEKLF
TRBV6-1,TRBJ2-3,13,ASSEFSGTSHTQY
TRBV27,TRBJ2-3,12,ASSRRGEGDTQY
TRBV5-5,TRBJ2-2,13,ASSPEGGRTGELF
TRBV5-5,TRBJ1-1,12,ASSLQGVNTEAF
TRBV6-5,TRBJ1-1,11,ASSYSANTEAF
TRBV11-3,TRBJ2-2,15,ASSLDQRTGGTGELF
TRBV6-4,TRBJ2-1,13,ASSVLAGGYNEQF
TRBV6-1,TRBJ2-1,13,ASSRLAITYNEQF